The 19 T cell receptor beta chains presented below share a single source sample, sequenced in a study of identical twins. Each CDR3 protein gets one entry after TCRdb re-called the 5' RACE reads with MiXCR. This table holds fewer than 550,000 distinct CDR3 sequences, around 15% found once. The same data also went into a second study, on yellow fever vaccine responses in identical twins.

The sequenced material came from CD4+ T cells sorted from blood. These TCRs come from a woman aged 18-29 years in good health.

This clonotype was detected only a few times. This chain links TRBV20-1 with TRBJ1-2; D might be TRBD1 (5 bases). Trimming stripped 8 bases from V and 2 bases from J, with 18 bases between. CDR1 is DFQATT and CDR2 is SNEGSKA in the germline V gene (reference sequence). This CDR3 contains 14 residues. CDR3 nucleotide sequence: TGCAGTCGGGACGGCGGTTTGGGGAACTATGGCTACACCTTC. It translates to CSRDGGLGNYGYTF.

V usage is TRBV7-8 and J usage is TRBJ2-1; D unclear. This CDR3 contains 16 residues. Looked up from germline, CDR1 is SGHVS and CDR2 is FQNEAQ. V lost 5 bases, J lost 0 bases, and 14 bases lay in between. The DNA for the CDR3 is TGTGCCAGCAGCCGGCCGGTCAGCGACTCCTACAATGAGCAGTTCTTC. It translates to CASSRPVSDSYNEQFF.

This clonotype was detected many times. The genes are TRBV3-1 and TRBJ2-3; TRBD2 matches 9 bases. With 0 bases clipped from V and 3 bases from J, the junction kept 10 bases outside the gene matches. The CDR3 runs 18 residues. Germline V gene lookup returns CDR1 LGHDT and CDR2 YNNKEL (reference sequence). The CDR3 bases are TGTGCCAGCAGCCAAGAAACCTTAGCGGGGGCGTGGACAGATACGCAGTATTTT. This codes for CASSQETLAGAWTDTQYF.

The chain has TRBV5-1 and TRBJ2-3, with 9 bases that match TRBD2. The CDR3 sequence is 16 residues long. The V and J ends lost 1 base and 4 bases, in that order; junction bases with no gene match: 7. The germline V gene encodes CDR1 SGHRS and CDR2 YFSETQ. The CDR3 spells CASSLSPSGTSDTQYF. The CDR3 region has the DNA TGCGCCAGCAGCTTGTCACCTAGCGGGACGTCAGATACGCAGTATTTT.

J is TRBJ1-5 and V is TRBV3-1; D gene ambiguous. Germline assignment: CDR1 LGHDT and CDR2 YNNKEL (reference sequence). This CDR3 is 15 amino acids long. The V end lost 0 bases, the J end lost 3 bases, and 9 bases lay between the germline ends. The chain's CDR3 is CASSQDMGNNQPQHF. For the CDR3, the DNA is TGTGCCAGCAGCCAAGATATGGGGAACAATCAGCCCCAGCATTTT.

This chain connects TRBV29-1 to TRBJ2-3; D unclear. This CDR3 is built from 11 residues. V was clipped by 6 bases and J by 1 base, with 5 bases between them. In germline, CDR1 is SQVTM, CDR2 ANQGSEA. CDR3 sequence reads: CSVDRTDTQYF. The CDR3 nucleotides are TGCAGCGTGGACCGCACAGATACGCAGTATTTT.

CDR3 loop: CSAGQPGTEAFF. The CDR3 DNA reads as TGCAGTGCCGGACAGCCGGGCACTGAAGCTTTCTTT. The gene calls are TRBV20-1 and TRBJ1-1; weak D call: TRBD1 (6 bases). Trimming shortened V by 6 bases and J by 4 bases, and 12 bases separated the two germline ends. CDR1 is DFQATT, CDR2 SNEGSKA, per germline (reference sequence). This CDR3 region has 12 residues.

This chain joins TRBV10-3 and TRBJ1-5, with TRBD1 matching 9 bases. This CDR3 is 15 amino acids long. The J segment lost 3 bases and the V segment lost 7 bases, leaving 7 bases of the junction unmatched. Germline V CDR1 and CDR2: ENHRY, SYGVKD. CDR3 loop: CAIKEGTGNNQPQHF. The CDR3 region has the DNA TGTGCCATCAAAGAAGGGACAGGGAACAATCAGCCCCAGCATTTT.

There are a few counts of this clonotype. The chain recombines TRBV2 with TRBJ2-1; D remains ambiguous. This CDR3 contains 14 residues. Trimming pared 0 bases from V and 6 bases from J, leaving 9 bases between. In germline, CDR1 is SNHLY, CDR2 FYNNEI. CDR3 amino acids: CASSEAQVSNEQFF. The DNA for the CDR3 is TGTGCCAGCAGTGAAGCGCAGGTCTCCAATGAGCAGTTCTTC.

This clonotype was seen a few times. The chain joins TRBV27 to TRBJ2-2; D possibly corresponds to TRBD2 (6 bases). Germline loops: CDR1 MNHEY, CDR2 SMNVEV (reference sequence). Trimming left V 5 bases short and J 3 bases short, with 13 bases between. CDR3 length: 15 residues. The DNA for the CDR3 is TGTGCCAGCAGTGGCATTAGCGGAGACACCGGGGAGCTGTTTTTT. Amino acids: CASSGISGDTGELFF.

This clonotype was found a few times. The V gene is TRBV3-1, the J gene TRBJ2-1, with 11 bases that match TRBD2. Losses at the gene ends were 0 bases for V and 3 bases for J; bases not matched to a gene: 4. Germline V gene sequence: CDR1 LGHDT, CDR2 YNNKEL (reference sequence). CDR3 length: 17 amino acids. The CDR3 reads CASSQEGGTSGYNEQFF. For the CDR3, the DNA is TGTGCCAGCAGCCAAGAAGGTGGGACTAGCGGCTACAATGAGCAGTTCTTC.

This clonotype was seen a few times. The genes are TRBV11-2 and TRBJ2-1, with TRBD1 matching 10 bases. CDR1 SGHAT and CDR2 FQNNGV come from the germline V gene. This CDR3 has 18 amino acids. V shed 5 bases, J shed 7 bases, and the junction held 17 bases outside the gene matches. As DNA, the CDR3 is TGTGCCAGCAGCACGGGGGACAGGGGAGTATGGAAGGGGAATGAGCAGTTCTTC. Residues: CASSTGDRGVWKGNEQFF.

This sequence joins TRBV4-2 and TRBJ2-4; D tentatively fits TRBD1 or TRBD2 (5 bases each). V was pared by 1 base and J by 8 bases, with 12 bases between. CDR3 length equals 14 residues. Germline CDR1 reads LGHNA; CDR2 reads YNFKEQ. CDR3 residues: CASSQGGDTHIQYF. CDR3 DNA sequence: TGTGCCAGCAGCCAAGGAGGGGATACTCACATTCAGTACTTC.

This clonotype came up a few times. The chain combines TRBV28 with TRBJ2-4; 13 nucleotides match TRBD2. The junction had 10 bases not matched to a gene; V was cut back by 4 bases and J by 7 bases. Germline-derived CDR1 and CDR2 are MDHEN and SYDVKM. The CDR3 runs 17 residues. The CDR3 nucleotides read TGTGCCAGCAGTTCAATGACTAGCGGGAGGATAAGTAACATTCAGTACTTC. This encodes CASSSMTSGRISNIQYF. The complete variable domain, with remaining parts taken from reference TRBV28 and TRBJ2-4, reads DVKVTQSSRYLVKRTGEKVFLECVQDMDHENMFWYRQDPGLGLRLIYFSYDVKMKEKGDIPEGYSVSREKKERFSLILESASTNQTSMYLCASSSMTSGRISNIQYFGAGTRLSVL.

The CDR3 region has the DNA TGTGCCATCAGTGAGAAGGGCCCCAGAGGCTTCTACGAGCAGTACGTC. It is translated as CAISEKGPRGFYEQYV. The chain links TRBV10-3 to TRBJ2-7; D gene ambiguous. The germline V gene has CDR1 ENHRY and CDR2 SYGVKD. V was pared by 2 bases and J by 3 bases, with 17 bases between. This CDR3 contains 16 residues.

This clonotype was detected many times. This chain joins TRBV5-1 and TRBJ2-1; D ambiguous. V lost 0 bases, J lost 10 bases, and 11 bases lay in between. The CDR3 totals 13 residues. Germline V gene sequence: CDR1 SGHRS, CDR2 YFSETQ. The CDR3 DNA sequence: TGCGCCAGCAGCTTGGTTCGGAGAAAGGAGCAGTTCTTC. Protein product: CASSLVRRKEQFF.

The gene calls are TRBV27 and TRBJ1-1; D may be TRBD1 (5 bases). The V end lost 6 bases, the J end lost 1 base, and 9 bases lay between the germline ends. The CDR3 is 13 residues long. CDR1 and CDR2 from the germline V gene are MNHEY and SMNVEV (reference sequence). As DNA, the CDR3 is TGTGCCAGCAGGGGGCTATCGAACACTGAAGCTTTCTTT. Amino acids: CASRGLSNTEAFF.

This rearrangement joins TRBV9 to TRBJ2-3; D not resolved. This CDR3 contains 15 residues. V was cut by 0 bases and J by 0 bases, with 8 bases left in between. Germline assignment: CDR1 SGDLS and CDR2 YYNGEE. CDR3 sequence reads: CASSVVWGSTDTQYF. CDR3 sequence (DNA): TGTGCCAGCAGCGTAGTGTGGGGAAGCACAGATACGCAGTATTTT.

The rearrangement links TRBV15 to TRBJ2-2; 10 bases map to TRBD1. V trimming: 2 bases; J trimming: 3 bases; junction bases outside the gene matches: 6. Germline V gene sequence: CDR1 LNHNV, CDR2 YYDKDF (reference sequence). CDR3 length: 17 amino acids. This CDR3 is CATSRTQTGGYTGELFF. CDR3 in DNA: TGTGCCACCAGCAGAACGCAGACAGGGGGCTACACCGGGGAGCTGTTTTTT.